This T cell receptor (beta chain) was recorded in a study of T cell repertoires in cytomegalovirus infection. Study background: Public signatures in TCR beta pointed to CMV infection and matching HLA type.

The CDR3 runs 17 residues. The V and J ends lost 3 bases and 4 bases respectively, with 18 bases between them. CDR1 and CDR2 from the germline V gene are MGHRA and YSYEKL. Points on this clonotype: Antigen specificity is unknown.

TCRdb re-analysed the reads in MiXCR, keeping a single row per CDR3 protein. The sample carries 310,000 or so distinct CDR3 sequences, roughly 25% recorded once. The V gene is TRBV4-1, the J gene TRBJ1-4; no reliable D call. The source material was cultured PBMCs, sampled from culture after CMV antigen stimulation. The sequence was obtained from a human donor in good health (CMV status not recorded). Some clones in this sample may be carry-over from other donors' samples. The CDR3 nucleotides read TGCGCCAGCAGCCACCCAATATTACGGGGAATTAATGAAAAACTGTTTTTT. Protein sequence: CASSHPILRGINEKLFF.